This note documents a single T cell receptor beta chain sequence. Its binding antigen is unknown. No much larger clonotype is one base removed from it; base qualities were not supplied. The donors were healthy, HIV-negative adults with no recently reported acute infections or vaccinations. Every donor was a Caucasian adult residing in Nashville, Tennessee, USA. Magnetic negative selection was used to enrich CD4+ T cells, after which naive cells were positively selected on CD45RA and the negative fraction became the memory subset. Blood was obtained by leukapheresis, after which PBMCs were separated by Ficoll-Histopaque density gradient centrifugation and cryopreserved in liquid nitrogen vapor phase. Analytical flow cytometry was used to check the purity and quantity of each magnetically sorted T cell population. Genomic DNA was isolated from each sorted fraction and quantified by UV absorbance on a Nanodrop 2000c.

The CDR3 measures 16 amino acids from cysteine to phenylalanine. The read is trimmed to its CDR3 DNA, 48 bases read in frame from base 1. V drops 4 bases and J drops 7 bases, leaving 22 bases in between. According to the germline V gene, CDR1 reads MGHRA and CDR2 reads YSYEKL. Using the deep immunoSEQ assay, TCR CDR3 regions were amplified from genomic DNA by multiplex PCR. Genomic DNA extracted from each cell subset was distributed evenly over all wells of several immunoSEQ 96-well plates, and each plate served as one replicate. Each replicate PCR for sorted subsets received about 0.2 ug genomic DNA, equal to about 30,000 T cell genomes. The purified libraries were quantified using a Qubit 3.0 fluorometer, sized with a Bioanalyzer 2100, and then quantified again using the KAPA Library Quantification kit. A separate single-read 150-cycle Illumina NextSeq 550 flow cell was used to sequence each immunoSEQ 96-well plate. On the study's bioinformatics: Because the immunoSEQ output included only junctional sequences and no quality scores, the filtering could not be the same as the filtering used for full-length reads. Sequences were annotated with PyIR, a Python wrapper for IgBLAST v1.9, using IMGT germline references to assign V/J genes and CDR3. Any read was removed if the V/J assignment was weak (E-value above 1e-6), the CDR3 was missing, or the read contained stop codons, out-of-frame junctions, or ambiguous translated residues. V3J clonotypes were defined as sequences sharing an identical inferred V gene, J gene, and CDR3 amino acid sequence. To compute the percentage overlap between repertoires, the number of shared unique clonotypes was divided by the size of the smaller repertoire. Three approaches were used to assess repertoire richness: RTK rarefaction, the Chao1 estimator, and Recon v2.1 estimates of unobserved clonotypes. For all TCRbeta clonotypes obtained by the gDNA method from a handful of donors, generation probabilities were computed with OLGA. TCRdb provides this immuneACCESS table in a form limited to in-frame rearrangements. Some clones are lacking; in checked studies, under half of them reflect an unresolved V gene, and why the rest are absent is not known. V and J calls and clone size follow that table, whereas D and trimming were derived from the DNA. The sample table records some 500,000 clones; 90% to 96% of these occur just once. Under 0.065% of the sample is held by the ten biggest clonotypes.

This entry is derived from a study of shared clonotypes between healthy human individuals (dated by TCRdb to 2018 to 2020). Context from the whole study: Two women and a few men aged 18 to 49 years were included in the cohort. Per donor, leukapheresis produced somewhere between about 0.85 and 9.5 billion PBMCs. To increase sequencing depth and limit assay-specific biases, TCR repertoire library preparation and sequencing were carried out by different laboratories using diverse techniques. Blood TCR repertoires of four to six healthy adults were deeply sequenced to estimate repertoire size and the extent of clonotype sharing between individuals. For each donor, CD4 naive and CD4 memory were each given three plates, CD8 naive was given two plates, and CD8 memory was given one plate. Study-level results and caveats: Pairwise subsampling indicated that sequencing depth was expected to affect the degree of clonotype sharing among donors. Only blood was sampled, and tissue TCR repertoires likely differ from those in blood. When a few donors were compared, the shared fraction of clonotypes was around 5.1% for naive CD4, roughly 3.4% for naive CD8, 2.3% for memory CD4, and 0.35% to 0.4% for memory CD8. Naive subsets generally had larger estimated clonotype richness than memory subsets did. Higher generation probabilities were observed for clonotypes shared by all four sorted-subset donors than for non-shared clonotypes. Even with the large sequencing depth, rarefaction of the sorted-subset datasets indicated that sequencing was incomplete. Because the study included only a small number of donors, the genetic and exposure-history diversity represented was limited.

The chain couples TRBV4-1 to TRBJ1-2, with the identity of the D gene unclear. The receptor was isolated from a woman in her 30s in good health. What was sequenced was naive CD4+ T cells sorted from blood. This specimen's cell subset or site label, interpreted: CD45RA+ positively selected. The sequenced DNA is TGCGCCAGCAGCCCCCAATCACAGCCACGACATTTTGGCTACACCTTC. This translates into CASSPQSQPRHFGYTF.